This TCR beta chain was recovered during a study of T cells in Graves' hyperthyroidism and ophthalmopathy. Turning to the study itself: Blood from the periphery was taken at initial diagnosis, before any treatment.

TCR beta CDR3 regions were amplified from RNA transcripts. An initial round of RT-PCR targeting the TCR CDR3 relied on the HTBI primer set. TCRdb reanalysed the multiplex PCR reads using MiXCR and keeps one entry per CDR3 protein. The sample includes around 340,000 distinct CDR3 sequences, approximately 15% seen only once; the top ten take approximately 31%. This clonotype was detected ten times or more. The V end was cut by 1 base, the J end by 3 bases, with 13 bases between. CDR1 and CDR2 from the germline V gene are SGHRS and YFSETQ. This CDR3 has 16 amino acids. V usage is TRBV5-1 and J usage is TRBJ2-2, with TRBD1 as a possible D gene (5 bases). This TCR derives from a man in his thirties or forties with Graves' hyperthyroidism. Specimen: blood. CDR3 amino acids: CASSLRTLGDTGELFF. CDR3 DNA sequence: TGCGCCAGCAGCTTGCGGACCCTAGGGGACACCGGGGAGCTGTTTTTT.